The 13 T cell receptor beta chains below were found in one sample sequenced in a study of shared clonotypes between healthy human individuals (dated by TCRdb to 2018 to 2020). The library was obtained by the immunoSEQ multiplex PCR assay. Sourced from immuneACCESS, this table was stored by TCRdb with only in-frame sequences that have V and J called. A share of the clones is absent; for the studies checked, an unresolved V gene accounts for under half, and the remainder has no known explanation. The sample records roughly 2.5 million clones, 85% to 95% of which are singletons. The top ten clonotypes cover 0.11% to 0.15% of the sample. Sequencing used naive CD4+ T cells sorted from blood. The cell subset or site label for this specimen denotes: CD45RA+ positively selected. The origin of the receptors is a young man in good health.

CDR3 in DNA: TGTGCCAGCAGTGAAGAGGGCAGGTACCCCTATAATTCACCCCTCCACTTT. It codes for CASSEEGRYPYNSPLHF. The chain couples TRBV6-1 to TRBJ1-6; no clear D. Germline CDR1 MNHNS, CDR2 SASEGT. V was cut by 1 base and J by 2 bases, with 12 bases left in between. The CDR3 sequence is 17 residues long.

The chain links TRBV5-1 to TRBJ2-5; weak D call: TRBD2 (5 bases). CDR1 and CDR2 from the germline V gene are SGHRS and YFSETQ. Trimming stripped 0 bases from V and 5 bases from J, with 14 bases between. The CDR3 spans 15 residues. The CDR3 nucleotides read TGCGCCAGCAGCTTGGCCGGGGTAGCTGGGGAGACCCAGTACTTC. Translating it yields CASSLAGVAGETQYF. The whole variable domain, remainder taken from reference TRBV5-1 and TRBJ2-5, is KAGVTQTPRYLIKTRGQQVTLSCSPISGHRSVSWYQQTPGQGLQFLFEYFSETQRNKGNFPGRFSGRQFSNSRSEMNVSTLELGDSALYLCASSLAGVAGETQYFGPGTRLLVL.

The genes are TRBV7-9 and TRBJ2-7; maybe TRBD2 (6 bases). Germline V lookup: CDR1 SEHNR, CDR2 FQNEAQ (reference sequence). The V and J ends lost 1 base and 4 bases respectively, with 11 bases between them. The CDR3 is made up of 14 amino acids. CDR3 nucleotides: TGTGCCAGCAGCTTAGATCGGACTACTTACGAGCAGTACTTC. It codes for CASSLDRTTYEQYF.

V gene TRBV10-2 combines with J gene TRBJ2-7; 11 bases agree with TRBD2. The trim removed 2 bases at V and 4 bases at J, leaving 16 bases unmatched. Germline assignment: CDR1 WSHSY and CDR2 SAAADI. The CDR3 totals 19 residues. The CDR3 DNA follows: TGCGCCAGCAGTGAGCTTGGTCTAGCGGGGGGCCGTCATATGTACGAGCAGTACTTC. Translation gives CASSELGLAGGRHMYEQYF.

The chain couples TRBV19 to TRBJ2-7; 7 nucleotides match TRBD1. There are 13 residues in the CDR3. Germline CDR1 reads LNHDA; CDR2 reads SQIVND (reference sequence). The V segment lost 9 bases and the J segment 5 bases; nucleotides outside the gene matches: 10. The CDR3 sequence is CARGQAKGDEQYF. The CDR3, as DNA: TGTGCCAGAGGACAGGCGAAAGGCGACGAGCAGTACTTC.

The chain uses TRBV7-2 and TRBJ1-6; TRBD1 aligns across 9 bases. V lost 5 bases, J lost 10 bases, and 9 bases stayed unmatched. This CDR3 has 15 residues. The germline V gene encodes CDR1 SGHTA and CDR2 FQGNSA. CDR3 coding DNA: TGTGCCAGCAGCGCTGACAGGGGGGAGGGGTCACCCCTCCACTTT. Protein product: CASSADRGEGSPLHF.

The rearrangement links TRBV11-1 to TRBJ1-6, with a tentative D call TRBD1 (5 bases). Looked up from germline, CDR1 is SGHAT and CDR2 is FQDESV (reference sequence). Trimming left V 1 base short and J 14 bases short, with 15 bases between. This CDR3 region has 14 residues. This chain's CDR3 is CASSLVGPPRTLHF. CDR3 DNA: TGTGCCAGCAGCTTAGTGGGGCCTCCGAGGACCCTCCACTTT.

The rearrangement links TRBV6-8 to TRBJ2-7, with D tentatively TRBD1 (6 bases). The V gene lost 0 bases and the J gene lost 6 bases, with 33 bases spanning the gap. CDR3 length: 21 amino acids. The germline CDR1 and CDR2 sequences are MNHGY and SAAAGT. The CDR3 is CASSYSIDPEMGTRTAGEQYF. The CDR3 coding sequence is TGTGCCAGCAGTTACTCGATTGATCCCGAAATGGGGACAAGGACGGCCGGCGAGCAGTACTTC.

The chain recombines TRBV5-4 with TRBJ2-1; 9 bases are shared with TRBD2. Looked up from germline, CDR1 is SGHNT and CDR2 is YYREEE (reference sequence). V trimming: 6 bases; J trimming: 8 bases; junction bases outside the gene matches: 9. The CDR3 consists of 14 residues. CDR3 sequence reads: CASNSGGFGDEQFF. CDR3 DNA sequence: TGTGCCAGCAATAGCGGGGGCTTTGGGGATGAGCAGTTCTTC.

Notes on this clone: Other DNA sequences in this specimen translate into the identical CDR3. The rearrangement joins TRBV27 to TRBJ2-6, with D maybe TRBD2 (6 bases). Trimming removed 3 bases from V and 0 bases from J, with 9 bases in between. CDR3 length equals 16 residues. In germline, CDR1 is MNHEY, CDR2 SMNVEV (reference sequence). DNA of the CDR3: TGTGCCAGCAGTTTTGGGACTGGCTCTGGGGCCAACGTCCTGACTTTC. It translates to CASSFGTGSGANVLTF.

J is TRBJ2-1 and V is TRBV11-3, with 8 bases fitting TRBD2. Germline CDR1 is SGHNT and CDR2 is YENEEA. The CDR3 is 15 amino acids. V dropped 3 bases and J dropped 8; count of bases not matched to a gene: 9. The CDR3 sequence is CASSFSGGPRDEQFF. The CDR3 region has the DNA TGTGCCAGCAGCTTCTCGGGGGGGCCTAGGGATGAGCAGTTCTTC.

The V gene is TRBV6-5, the J gene TRBJ2-5; 10 bases align to TRBD1. The better agreement between TRBJ2-7 and the DNA end casts doubt on the J call. This CDR3 comprises 13 residues. Germline V CDR1 and CDR2: MNHEY, SVGAGI. CDR3 in amino acids: CASSPTGGHEQYF. The CDR3 DNA reads as TGTGCCAGCAGCCCGACAGGGGGCCACGAGCAGTACTTC.

The J gene is TRBJ1-2, the V gene TRBV2; D not resolved. CDR1 SNHLY and CDR2 FYNNEI come from the germline V gene. The CDR3 consists of 13 residues. Between the trimmed V and J ends, which lost 7 bases and 0 bases, there was a span of 9 bases. The CDR3 sequence is CASKPTPNYGYTF. The CDR3 nucleotides read TGTGCCAGCAAGCCGACACCTAACTATGGCTACACCTTC.